This TCR beta chain is drawn from a study of blood T cell repertoires in COVID-19. The wider study: PBMCs, B-cell-depleted T cells, or T cells were the source of the cDNA or gDNA that made up the material.

Trimming cost V 2 bases and J 1 base, with 15 bases left between them. Germline V gene sequence: CDR1 SNHLY, CDR2 FYNNEI. There are 17 residues in the CDR3. The repertoire was sequenced with immunoSEQ multiplex PCR; TCRdb's copy has only in-frame clones and lacks some. Counted here are roughly 170,000 clones, approximately 90% occurring once; the ten biggest clones make up approximately 12%. The clonotype was recovered from a woman aged 70 to 79 with COVID-19, enrolled during active disease. The sequenced sample consisted of peripheral blood. The chain combines TRBV2 with TRBJ1-5, with D possibly matching TRBD1 (5 bases). The CDR3 here is CASSEMRGGMSNQPQHF. CDR3 DNA: TGTGCCAGCAGTGAAATGCGGGGGGGGATGAGCAATCAGCCCCAGCATTTT.